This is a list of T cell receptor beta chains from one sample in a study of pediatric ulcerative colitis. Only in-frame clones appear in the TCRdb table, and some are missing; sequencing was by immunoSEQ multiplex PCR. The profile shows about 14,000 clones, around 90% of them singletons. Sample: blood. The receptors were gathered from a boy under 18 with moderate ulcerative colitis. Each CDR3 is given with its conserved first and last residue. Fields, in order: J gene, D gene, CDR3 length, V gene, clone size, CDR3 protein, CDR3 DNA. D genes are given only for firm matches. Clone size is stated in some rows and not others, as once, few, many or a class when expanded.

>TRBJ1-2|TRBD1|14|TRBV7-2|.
CASSLWQGESGYTF
TGTGCCAGCAGCTTATGGCAGGGGGAGTCGGGCTACACCTTC
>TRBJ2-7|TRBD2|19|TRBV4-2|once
CASSQGTSGGPGRSYEQYF
TGTGCCAGCAGCCAAGGGACTAGCGGGGGCCCCGGTCGATCCTACGAGCAGTACTTC
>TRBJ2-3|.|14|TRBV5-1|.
CASSLSRPTDTQYF
TGCGCCAGCAGCTTGAGTAGGCCCACAGATACGCAGTATTTT
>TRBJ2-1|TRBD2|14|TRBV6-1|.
CASSKRESYNEQFF
TGTGCCAGCAGCAAGCGGGAGAGTTACAATGAGCAGTTCTTC
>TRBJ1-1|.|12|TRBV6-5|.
CASSYNGLEAFF
TGTGCCAGCAGTTACAACGGATTGGAAGCTTTCTTT
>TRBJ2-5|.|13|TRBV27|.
CASSLFGDGTQYF
TGTGCCAGCAGTTTATTTGGGGATGGGACCCAGTACTTC
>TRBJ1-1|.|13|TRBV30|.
CACRLHMNTEAFF
TGTGCCTGCCGACTACATATGAACACTGAAGCTTTCTTT
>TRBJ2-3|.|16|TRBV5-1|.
CASSLASGTSTDTQYF
TGCGCCAGCAGCTTGGCCAGCGGTACTAGCACAGATACGCAGTATTTT
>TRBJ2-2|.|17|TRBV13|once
CASSPSPTEVNTGELFF
TGTGCCAGCAGCCCCTCCCCAACAGAGGTGAACACCGGGGAGCTGTTTTTT
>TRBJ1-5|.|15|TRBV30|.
CAWSFGGGADQPQHF
TGTGCCTGGAGTTTTGGAGGGGGGGCGGATCAGCCCCAGCATTTT
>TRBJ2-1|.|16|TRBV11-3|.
CASSLGGTVEFWEQFF
TGTGCCAGCAGCTTAGGGGGTACCGTAGAATTTTGGGAGCAGTTCTTC
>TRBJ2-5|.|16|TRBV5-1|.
CASSLSSGLAAGTQYF
TGCGCCAGCAGCTTGTCATCGGGCCTAGCTGCGGGGACCCAGTACTTC
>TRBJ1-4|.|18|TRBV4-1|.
CASSYRDTAAVTNEKLFF
TGCGCCAGCAGCTATCGGGATACCGCGGCAGTAACTAATGAAAAACTGTTTTTT
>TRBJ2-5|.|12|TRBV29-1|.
CSVVGPWETQYF
TGCAGCGTTGTGGGCCCATGGGAGACCCAGTACTTC
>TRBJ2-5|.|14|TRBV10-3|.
CAISEWATQETQYF
TGTGCCATCAGTGAGTGGGCTACGCAAGAGACCCAGTACTTC
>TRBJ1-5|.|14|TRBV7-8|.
CASSLAGGSQPQHF
TGTGCCAGCAGCTTAGCGGGGGGGAGCCAGCCCCAGCATTTT
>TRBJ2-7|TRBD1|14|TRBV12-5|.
CASGLGGQSYEQYF
TGTGCTAGTGGTTTGGGGGGACAGAGCTACGAGCAGTACTTC
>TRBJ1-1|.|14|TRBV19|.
CASKLQAAGTEAFF
TGTGCCAGTAAACTTCAGGCGGCGGGCACTGAAGCTTTCTTT
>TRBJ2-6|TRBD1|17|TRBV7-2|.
CASHPATGRSGANVLTF
TGTGCCAGCCATCCGGCGACAGGGCGCTCTGGGGCCAACGTCCTGACTTTC
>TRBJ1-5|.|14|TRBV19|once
CASSTTGESQPQHF
TGTGCCAGTAGTACAACAGGAGAGAGTCAGCCCCAGCATTTT
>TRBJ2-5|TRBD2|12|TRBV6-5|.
CASSRPGGTQYF
TGTGCCAGCAGTAGACCGGGAGGGACCCAGTACTTC
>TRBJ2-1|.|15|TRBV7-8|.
CASSSLGGLVDKQFF
TGTGCCAGCAGCTCCCTCGGGGGGCTGGTCGATAAGCAGTTCTTC
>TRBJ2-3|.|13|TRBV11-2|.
CASSSDSPDTQYF
TGTGCCAGCAGCTCTGACAGCCCCGATACGCAGTATTTT
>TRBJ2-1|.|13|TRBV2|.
CASMEGSYNEQFF
TGTGCCAGCATGGAGGGGAGCTACAATGAGCAGTTCTTC
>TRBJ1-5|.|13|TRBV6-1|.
CASSIEGNQPQHF
TGTGCCAGCAGCATCGAAGGTAATCAGCCCCAGCATTTT
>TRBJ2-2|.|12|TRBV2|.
CASKGETGELFF
TGTGCCAGCAAGGGGGAAACCGGGGAGCTGTTTTTT
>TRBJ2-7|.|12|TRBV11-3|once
CASSLCFSEQYF
TGTGCCAGCAGCTTATGTTTCTCCGAGCAGTACTTC
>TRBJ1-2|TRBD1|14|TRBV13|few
CASSSGQSNYGYTF
TGTGCCAGCAGCTCGGGACAGAGTAACTATGGCTACACCTTC
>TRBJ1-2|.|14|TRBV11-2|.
CASTDSVANYGYTF
TGTGCCAGCACGGACAGTGTGGCTAACTATGGCTACACCTTC
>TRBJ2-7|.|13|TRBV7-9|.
CASSLQGTYEQYF
TGTGCCAGCAGCTTACAGGGAACCTACGAGCAGTACTTC